The 18 T cell receptor beta chains presented below share a single source sample, sequenced in a study of blood T cell repertoires in COVID-19. TCRdb's copy holds only in-frame clones and misses some; the assay was immunoSEQ multiplex PCR. The repertoire has 150,000 to 200,000 clones, around 81% of them found once; the top ten carry about 2.7%. Sequences were obtained from peripheral blood. The origin of the receptors is a human donor with acute or convalescent COVID-19. The donor label of this sample is uncertain.

The genes are TRBV30 and TRBJ2-2; the match to TRBD1 covers 8 bases. The CDR3 covers 14 residues. The germline gives CDR1 GTSNPN, CDR2 SVGIG (reference sequence). Germline trimming cut 5 bases from V and 3 bases from J; bases unmatched to any gene: 5. The CDR3 DNA is TGTGCCTGGGGCAGGGGGCTAGACACCGGGGAGCTGTTTTTT. Translated, it gives CAWGRGLDTGELFF.

V is TRBV30 and J is TRBJ1-5, with 10 positions matching TRBD1. Trimming cost V 6 bases and J 8 bases; bases outside gene matches: 7. This CDR3 has 13 residues. Germline-derived CDR1 and CDR2 are GTSNPN and SVGIG (reference sequence). DNA of the CDR3: TGTGCCTGCGGACAGGGGGAAGGTAAGCCCCAGCATTTT. It translates to CACGQGEGKPQHF.

The rearrangement joins TRBV10-3 to TRBJ2-7, with 9 bases lining up with TRBD1. V was clipped by 3 bases and J by 5 bases; unmatched bases: 5. The CDR3 contains 14 residues. The germline gives CDR1 ENHRY, CDR2 SYGVKD. The CDR3 sequence: CAISDGTGTHEQYF. CDR3 DNA sequence: TGTGCCATCAGTGACGGGACAGGGACCCACGAGCAGTACTTC.

The genes are TRBV4-2 and TRBJ2-1, with D possibly TRBD1 on 5 matching bases. This CDR3 comprises 17 residues. V shed 0 bases and J shed 6 bases, with 18 bases lying between them. The germline gives CDR1 LGHNA, CDR2 YNFKEQ. Here the CDR3 reads CASSQDPTAGLTNEQFF. The CDR3 nucleotides are TGTGCCAGCAGCCAAGATCCGACAGCCGGCCTAACCAATGAGCAGTTCTTC.

CDR3 nucleotides: TGTGCCAGCAGCAATAGCGGGGGAGGTGGGAATACGCAGTATTTT. It encodes CASSNSGGGGNTQYF. The chain links TRBV7-3 to TRBJ2-3; 9 bases are a match to TRBD2. The CDR3 has 15 residues. Germline V lookup: CDR1 SGHTA, CDR2 FQGTGA. With 5 bases clipped from V and 7 bases from J, the junction kept 10 bases outside the gene matches.

V and J are TRBV30 and TRBJ2-3; D is possibly TRBD2 (5 bases). Trimming shortened V by 4 bases and J by 2 bases, and 10 bases separated the two germline ends. The germline V gene has CDR1 GTSNPN and CDR2 SVGIG (reference sequence). This CDR3 spans 13 amino acids. The CDR3 region is CAWTPGFTDTQYF. The CDR3 nucleotides are TGTGCCTGGACTCCGGGGTTCACAGATACGCAGTATTTT.

The chain is built from TRBV5-1 and TRBJ2-2, with D maybe TRBD2 (6 bases). Germline V gives CDR1 SGHRS, CDR2 YFSETQ. CDR3 length: 18 amino acids. Trimming shortened V by 4 bases and J by 2 bases, and 21 bases separated the two germline ends. This chain's CDR3 is CASSPWGFGGKNTGELFF. The CDR3 coding sequence is TGCGCCAGCAGCCCGTGGGGTTTCGGGGGAAAAAACACCGGGGAGCTGTTTTTT.

The chain is built from TRBV5-1 and TRBJ1-5, with D perhaps TRBD1 (5 bases). Trimming removed 4 bases from V and 6 bases from J, with 14 bases in between. Germline CDR1 SGHRS, CDR2 YFSETQ. This CDR3 region has 14 residues. CDR3 in DNA: TGCGCCAGCAGCCCGACAGTTGGGGCTCAGCCCCAGCATTTT. This gives the protein CASSPTVGAQPQHF.

This clone has a single count. The chain is built from TRBV14 and TRBJ2-3; 7 nucleotides line up with TRBD2. The germline gives CDR1 SGHDN, CDR2 FVKESK. V dropped 4 bases and J dropped 1; count of bases not matched to a gene: 5. The CDR3 covers 15 residues. The CDR3 region is CASSLLAPRTDTQYF. The CDR3 coding sequence is TGTGCCAGCAGCCTACTAGCGCCTCGCACAGATACGCAGTATTTT. Complete variable domain (other parts from reference TRBV14 and TRBJ2-3): EAGVTQFPSHSVIEKGQTVTLRCDPISGHDNLYWYRRVMGKEIKFLLHFVKESKQDESGMPNNRFLAERTGGTYSTLKVQPAELEDSGVYFCASSLLAPRTDTQYFGPGTRLTVL.

This clone was counted only a few times. The chain links TRBV5-1 to TRBJ1-2, with TRBD1 matching over 8 bases. J gave up 4 bases and V 4 bases, and 6 bases lay outside the gene matches. The CDR3 totals 14 residues. Germline loops: CDR1 SGHRS, CDR2 YFSETQ. CDR3 protein: CASSGETGGYGYTF. CDR3 nucleotides: TGCGCCAGCAGCGGAGAAACAGGGGGCTATGGCTACACCTTC.

This clone was counted ten times or more. The V and J genes are TRBV6-5 and TRBJ2-7; D may be TRBD1 (6 bases). The CDR3 is 15 amino acids. Trimming left V 2 bases short and J 2 bases short, with 13 bases between. Germline CDR1 MNHEY, CDR2 SVGAGI. The CDR3 region is CASSYMRQGPYEQYF. Here the CDR3 DNA reads TGTGCCAGCAGTTACATGCGGCAGGGGCCCTACGAGCAGTACTTC.

The CDR3 here is CASSRTFSLRSGEQYF. The CDR3 DNA reads TGTGCCAGCAGCCGGACATTTTCCCTGAGGTCCGGGGAGCAGTACTTC. The chain combines TRBV6-4 with TRBJ2-7, with D perhaps matching TRBD1 (5 bases). Trimming shortened V by 6 bases and J by 7 bases, and 25 bases separated the two germline ends. The CDR3 has 16 residues. The germline CDR1 and CDR2 sequences are MRHNA and SNTAGT.

The chain carries TRBV2 and TRBJ2-7; a weak D match, TRBD1 (5 bases). V was pared by 4 bases and J by 2 bases, with 6 bases between. The germline V gene has CDR1 SNHLY and CDR2 FYNNEI. The CDR3 spans 12 residues. The CDR3 protein is CASSVQAYEQYF. CDR3 DNA: TGTGCCAGCAGTGTACAGGCCTACGAGCAGTACTTC. Looking up the rest from reference TRBV2 and TRBJ2-7 gives the full variable domain: EPEVTQTPSHQVTQMGQEVILRCVPISNHLYFYWYRQILGQKVEFLVSFYNNEISEKSEIFDDQFSVERPDGSNFTLKIRSTKLEDSAMYFCASSVQAYEQYFGPGTRLTVT.

V usage is TRBV19 and J usage is TRBJ1-1; no reliable D call. Trimming left V 3 bases short and J 5 bases short, with 10 bases between. The CDR3 sequence is 13 residues long. Per germline, CDR1 LNHDA and CDR2 SQIVND (reference sequence). The CDR3 loop is CASSIQVWTEAFF. The CDR3 nucleotides read TGTGCCAGTAGTATTCAGGTTTGGACTGAAGCTTTCTTT.

This clone is a singleton in its sample. CDR3 nucleotides: TGTGCCAGCAGCCAAGATCGGACAGGGGATCCCACTCGGCAAGCTTTCTTT. Residues: CASSQDRTGDPTRQAFF. This chain joins TRBV3-1 (or the pseudogene TRBV3-2) and TRBJ1-1, with 9 bases fitting TRBD1. Germline V lookup: CDR1 LGHDT, CDR2 YNNKEL (reference sequence). V dropped 0 bases and J dropped 9; count of bases not matched to a gene: 14. The CDR3 consists of 17 residues.

V gene TRBV5-1 combines with J gene TRBJ1-1; no definite D call. V dropped 2 bases and J dropped 8 bases, with 10 bases sitting between them. The length of the CDR3 is 12 residues. Germline V gene lookup returns CDR1 SGHRS and CDR2 YFSETQ. CDR3 coding DNA: TGCGCCAGCAGCTTCGCGGGCCTGGAAGCTTTCTTT. Protein: CASSFAGLEAFF.

The V call is TRBV9, the J call TRBJ1-6, with 7 bases matching TRBD1. From germline, CDR1 is SGDLS and CDR2 YYNGEE. J was trimmed by 5 bases and V by 5 bases; bases with no gene match: 4. This CDR3 spans 14 amino acids. CDR3 bases: TGTGCCAGCAGTGGGACAGTGAATAATTCACCCCTCCACTTT. Translated: CASSGTVNNSPLHF.

The chain carries TRBV5-1 and TRBJ2-5; D may be TRBD2 (6 bases). Germline lookup yields CDR1 SGHRS and CDR2 YFSETQ. This CDR3 is built from 14 residues. The V end was cut by 0 bases, the J end by 3 bases, with 9 bases between. The CDR3 is CASSLGRREETQYF. The CDR3 nucleotides are TGCGCCAGCAGCTTGGGGAGGAGGGAAGAGACCCAGTACTTC.